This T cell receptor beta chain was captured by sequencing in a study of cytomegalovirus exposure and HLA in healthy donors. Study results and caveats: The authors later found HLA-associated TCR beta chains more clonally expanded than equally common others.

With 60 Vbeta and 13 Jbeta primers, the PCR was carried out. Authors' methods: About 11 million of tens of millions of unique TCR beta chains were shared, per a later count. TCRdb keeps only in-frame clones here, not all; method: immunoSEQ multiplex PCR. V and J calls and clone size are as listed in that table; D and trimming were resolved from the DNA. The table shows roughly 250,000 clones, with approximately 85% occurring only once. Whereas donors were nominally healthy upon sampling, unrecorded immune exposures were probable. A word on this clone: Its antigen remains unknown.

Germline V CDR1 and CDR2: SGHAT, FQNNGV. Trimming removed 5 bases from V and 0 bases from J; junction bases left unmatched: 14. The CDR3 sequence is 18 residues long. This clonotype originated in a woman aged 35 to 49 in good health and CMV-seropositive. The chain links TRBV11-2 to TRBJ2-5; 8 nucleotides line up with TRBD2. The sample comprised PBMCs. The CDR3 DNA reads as TGTGCCAGCAGCCCCGGTGGAACGGGAGGGCAGTACCAAGAGACCCAGTACTTC. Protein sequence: CASSPGGTGGQYQETQYF.